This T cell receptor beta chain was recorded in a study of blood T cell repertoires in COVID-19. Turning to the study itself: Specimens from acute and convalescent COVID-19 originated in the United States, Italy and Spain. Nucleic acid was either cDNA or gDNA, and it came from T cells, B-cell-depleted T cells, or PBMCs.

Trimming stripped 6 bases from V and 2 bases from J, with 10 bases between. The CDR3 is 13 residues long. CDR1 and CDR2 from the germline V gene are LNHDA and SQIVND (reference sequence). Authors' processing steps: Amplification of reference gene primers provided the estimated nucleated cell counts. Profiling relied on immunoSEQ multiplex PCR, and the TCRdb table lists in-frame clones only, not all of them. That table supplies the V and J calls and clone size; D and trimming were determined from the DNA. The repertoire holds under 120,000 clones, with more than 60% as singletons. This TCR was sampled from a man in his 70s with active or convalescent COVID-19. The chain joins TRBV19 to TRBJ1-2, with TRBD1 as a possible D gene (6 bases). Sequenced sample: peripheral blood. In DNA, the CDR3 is TGTGCCAGTAGCCCACAGGGAAACTATGGCTACACCTTC. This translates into CASSPQGNYGYTF.